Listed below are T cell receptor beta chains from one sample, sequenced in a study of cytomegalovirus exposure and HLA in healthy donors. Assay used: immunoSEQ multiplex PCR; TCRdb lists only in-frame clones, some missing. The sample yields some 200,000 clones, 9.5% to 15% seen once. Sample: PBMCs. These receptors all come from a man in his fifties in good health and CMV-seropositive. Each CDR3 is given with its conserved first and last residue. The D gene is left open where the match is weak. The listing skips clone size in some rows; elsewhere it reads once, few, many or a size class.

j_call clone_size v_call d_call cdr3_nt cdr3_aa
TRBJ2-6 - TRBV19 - TGTGCCAGCTCCCGCTACTCTGGGGCCAACGTCCTGACTTTC CASSRYSGANVLTF
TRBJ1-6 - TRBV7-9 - TGTGCCAGCAGCCCCGGGGGGGCCGTAGGACCCCTCCACTTT CASSPGGAVGPLHF
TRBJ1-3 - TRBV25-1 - TGTGCCAGCAGTGAATGGGGGGGCACCTTCTCTGGAAACACCATATATTTT CASSEWGGTFSGNTIYF
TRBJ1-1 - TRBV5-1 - TGCGCCAGCAGCTTGGCAGGGGCCAACACTGAAGCTTTCTTT CASSLAGANTEAFF
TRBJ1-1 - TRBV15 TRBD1 TGTGCCACCAGCAGAGCCGGGACAGACACTGAAGCTTTCTTT CATSRAGTDTEAFF
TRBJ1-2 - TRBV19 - TGTGCCAGTAGTGTCGGACAGCTCTCCTATGGCTACACCTTC CASSVGQLSYGYTF
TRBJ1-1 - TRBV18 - TGTGCCAGCTCACCATTAGAATTCGGTAGCGGCACTGAAGCTTTCTTT CASSPLEFGSGTEAFF
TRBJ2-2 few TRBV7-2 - TGTGCCAGCAGCTTAGTACTAAACGGGGAGCTGTTTTTT CASSLVLNGELFF
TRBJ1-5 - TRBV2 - TGTGCCAGCAGTGAAACAGGGATAGGTCAGCCCCAGCATTTT CASSETGIGQPQHF
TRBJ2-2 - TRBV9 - TGTGCCAGCAGCCCTTCAGGGATCGGGGAGCTGTTTTTT CASSPSGIGELFF
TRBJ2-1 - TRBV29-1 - TGCATCATAGACAGTTACAATGAGCAGTTCTTC CIIDSYNEQFF
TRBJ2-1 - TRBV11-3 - TGTGCCAGCAGCCTTACAGGGAGTGAGCAGTTCTTC CASSLTGSEQFF
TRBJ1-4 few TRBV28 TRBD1 TGTGCCAGCAGGGGACGAGGGGGCGAAGGTAATGAAAAACTGTTTTTT CASRGRGGEGNEKLFF
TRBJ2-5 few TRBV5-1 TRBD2 TGCGCCAGCAGCTTAACTAGCGGTTTCGAGACCCAGTACTTC CASSLTSGFETQYF
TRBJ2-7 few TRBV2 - TGTGCCAGCAGTGTTCAGGGTTACGAGCAGTACTTC CASSVQGYEQYF